This T cell receptor (beta chain) was recorded in a study of T cell responses to AZD1222 COVID-19 vaccine. Study results and caveats: None of the repertoires were sampled until the peak T cell response had passed.

This clone was counted once. What it binds is not known. Assay used: immunoSEQ multiplex PCR; TCRdb lists only in-frame clones, some missing. Here the sample spans over 45,000 clones, more than 60% being singletons. The CDR3 covers 16 residues. Germline CDR1 and CDR2: LNHDA and SQIVND (reference sequence). The junction had 5 bases not matched to a gene; V was cut back by 2 bases and J by 4 bases. J is TRBJ2-1 and V is TRBV19; 10 bases line up with TRBD1. Material: peripheral blood, obtained on day 0 of AZD1222 vaccination. The receptor was isolated from an adult in good health. The CDR3 loop reads CASSIFGTGVYNEQFF. Written as DNA, the CDR3 is TGTGCCAGTAGTATATTTGGGACAGGGGTTTACAATGAGCAGTTCTTC.